The 27 T cell receptor beta chains below were found in one sample sequenced in a study of OX40 agonist ivuxolimab in advanced cancers. The repertoire was sequenced with immunoSEQ multiplex PCR; TCRdb's copy has only in-frame clones and lacks some. Found here are about 100,000 clones, around 89% of them singletons; the top ten hold about 0.15%. The source material was CD4+ or CD8+ T cells sorted from blood, sampled in a trial of the OX40 agonist ivuxolimab. The origin of the receptors is an adult with an advanced solid tumor such as melanoma, head and neck, liver or kidney cancer.

V gene TRBV5-1 combines with J gene TRBJ2-3; maybe TRBD2 (6 bases). The CDR3 length is 16 residues. CDR1 is SGHRS, CDR2 YFSETQ, per germline. The V end was cut by 5 bases, the J end by 6 bases, with 22 bases between. CDR3 amino acids: CASRRDGGREMDTQYF. The CDR3 DNA follows: TGCGCCAGCAGACGCGACGGGGGAAGGGAGATGGATACGCAGTATTTT.

The chain combines TRBV18 with TRBJ2-7; 8 bases align to TRBD2. CDR1 KGHSH and CDR2 LQKENI come from the germline V gene. Trimming at V came to 2 bases and at J to 6 bases, leaving 9 bases not matched to a gene. This CDR3 contains 15 residues. Written as DNA, the CDR3 is TGTGCCAGCTCACCAAGCAAGCGGGAGATAGGCGAGCAGTACTTC. Its translation: CASSPSKREIGEQYF.

This rearrangement joins TRBV7-8 to TRBJ2-1, with TRBD2 matching over 13 bases. CDR3 length: 17 residues. V was clipped by 5 bases and J by 3 bases; unmatched bases: 7. Germline-derived CDR1 and CDR2 are SGHVS and FQNEAQ. The CDR3 protein is CASSGTRLAGGYNEQFF. CDR3 in DNA: TGTGCCAGCAGCGGAACACGACTAGCGGGAGGCTACAATGAGCAGTTCTTC.

The V and J genes are TRBV19 and TRBJ2-4; 7 bases are shared with TRBD1. With V trimmed by 0 bases and J by 0 bases, 2 bases remained unmatched. Germline CDR1 is LNHDA and CDR2 is SQIVND (reference sequence). The CDR3 is made up of 16 amino acids. The CDR3 DNA sequence: TGTGCCAGTAGTATAGAAGGGGGCCTAGCCAAAAACATTCAGTACTTC. Protein sequence: CASSIEGGLAKNIQYF.

The chain recombines TRBV6-6 with TRBJ2-1, with unresolved D. The CDR3 sequence is 11 residues long. Germline V gene sequence: CDR1 MNHNY, CDR2 SVGAGI (reference sequence). V dropped 3 bases and J dropped 9 bases, with 6 bases sitting between them. This CDR3 reads CASSYGFEQFF. The CDR3 DNA is TGTGCCAGCAGTTATGGATTTGAGCAGTTCTTC.

The gene calls are TRBV7-9 and TRBJ2-4; D is unresolved. Trimming removed 5 bases at V and 1 base at J, with 6 bases between. Germline V CDR1 and CDR2: SEHNR, FQNEAQ (reference sequence). This CDR3 spans 13 amino acids. The DNA of the CDR3 is TGTGCCAGCAGCCCGAGCGCCAAAAACATTCAGTACTTC. It translates to CASSPSAKNIQYF.

The chain joins TRBV19 to TRBJ2-1; 11 nucleotides line up with TRBD1. Unmatched junction bases numbered 2, after V lost 6 bases and J lost 7 bases. The germline V gene encodes CDR1 LNHDA and CDR2 SQIVND (reference sequence). The CDR3 runs to 13 residues. The CDR3 protein is CASSWDRGNEQFF. DNA of the CDR3: TGTGCCAGTAGCTGGGACAGGGGGAATGAGCAGTTCTTC.

The gene calls are TRBV19 and TRBJ2-7, with 11 bases lining up with TRBD2. The CDR3 extends over 15 amino acids. The ends lost 4 bases at V and 6 bases at J; junction bases unmatched: 8. Looked up from germline, CDR1 is LNHDA and CDR2 is SQIVND (reference sequence). CDR3 sequence (DNA): TGTGCCAGTAGTACGATAGCGGGAGGGCTAAGCGAGCAGTACTTC. Translating gives CASSTIAGGLSEQYF.

As regards this clone: The sample has other DNA sequences that encode this CDR3 too. V gene TRBV9 combines with J gene TRBJ2-1, with 9 bases aligning to TRBD2. Trimming cost V 2 bases and J 1 base; bases outside gene matches: 4. The CDR3 runs to 16 residues. The V gene's germline CDR1 is SGDLS and CDR2 YYNGEE. CDR3 bases: TGTGCCAGCAGCGTTAGCGGGAGTTCTTCCTACAATGAGCAGTTCTTC. Amino acids: CASSVSGSSSYNEQFF.

The rearrangement links TRBV7-8 to TRBJ1-1; D might be TRBD1 (5 bases). Germline lookup yields CDR1 SGHVS and CDR2 FQNEAQ. The CDR3 runs to 14 residues. Trimming shortened V by 3 bases and J by 4 bases, and 12 bases separated the two germline ends. The CDR3 is CASSFGPGGTEAFF. The CDR3 DNA follows: TGTGCCAGCAGCTTTGGCCCGGGGGGCACTGAAGCTTTCTTT.

This clone was observed a handful of times. The chain employs TRBV30 and TRBJ1-2, with D possibly matching TRBD1 (5 bases). Germline-derived CDR1 and CDR2 are GTSNPN and SVGIG (reference sequence). This CDR3 comprises 14 residues. V dropped 2 bases and J dropped 2 bases, with 12 bases sitting between them. The CDR3 bases are TGTGCCTGGAGTACGCTACAGGCCAACTATGGCTACACCTTC. Its translation: CAWSTLQANYGYTF.

The gene calls are TRBV25-1 and TRBJ1-4; TRBD1 aligns across 10 bases. CDR1 is MGHDK and CDR2 is SYGVNS in the germline V gene. The CDR3 length is 12 residues. The V segment lost 2 bases and the J segment 14 bases; nucleotides outside the gene matches: 2. The CDR3 nucleotides are TGTGCCAGCAGTGAACTGGGACAGGGGCTGTTTTTT. Translation: CASSELGQGLFF.

CDR3 region: CASSPGTSYNEQFF. In DNA, the CDR3 is TGTGCCAGCAGCCCCGGGACCTCCTACAATGAGCAGTTCTTC. The chain links TRBV6-1 to TRBJ2-1; perhaps D is TRBD1 or TRBD2 (5 bases each). The V gene's germline CDR1 is MNHNS and CDR2 SASEGT. V gave up 6 bases and J gave up 0 bases, with 9 bases separating them. The CDR3 consists of 14 residues.

This chain uses TRBV5-1 with TRBJ2-3; possibly TRBD2 for D (6 bases). CDR3 size: 14 residues. CDR1 and CDR2 from the germline V gene are SGHRS and YFSETQ. Trimming took off 3 bases at V and 6 bases at J, with 14 bases between the two ends. CDR3 protein: CASSSGTLRDTQYF. DNA of the CDR3: TGCGCCAGCAGCTCCGGGACTTTGCGGGATACGCAGTATTTT.

This chain connects TRBV28 to TRBJ2-5, with D perhaps assigned TRBD1 or TRBD2 (5 bases each). Germline assignment: CDR1 MDHEN and CDR2 SYDVKM. The CDR3 contains 15 residues. Trimming took off 2 bases at V and 4 bases at J, with 14 bases between the two ends. CDR3 region: CASSLGTLGRETQYF. For the CDR3, the DNA is TGTGCCAGCAGTTTAGGGACCCTGGGGAGAGAGACCCAGTACTTC.

The rearrangement links TRBV4-2 to TRBJ1-1; 7 positions match TRBD1. The germline V gene has CDR1 LGHNA and CDR2 YNFKEQ. This CDR3 spans 15 amino acids. With V trimmed by 1 base and J by 2 bases, 4 bases remained unmatched. CDR3 DNA sequence: TGTGCCAGCAGCCAAGGTGGGACAGCTAACACTGAAGCTTTCTTT. Protein sequence: CASSQGGTANTEAFF.

The gene calls are TRBV19 and TRBJ1-5; perhaps TRBD1 as D (6 bases). Germline CDR1 LNHDA, CDR2 SQIVND (reference sequence). The V end lost 7 bases, the J end lost 0 bases, and 16 bases lay between the germline ends. The length of the CDR3 is 16 residues. The CDR3 spells CASTLVGQSSNQPQHF. Written as DNA, the CDR3 is TGTGCCAGTACCCTGGTCGGACAGTCTAGCAATCAGCCCCAGCATTTT.

V is TRBV7-3 and J is TRBJ2-3; perhaps TRBD2 as D (5 bases). The CDR3 spans 20 residues. Per germline, CDR1 SGHTA and CDR2 FQGTGA. V was cut by 5 bases and J by 1 base, with 28 bases left in between. The CDR3 coding sequence is TGTGCCAGCAGCCGCGACTCGGCAGGCGGCCCACTACTAGGCACAGATACGCAGTATTTT. This encodes CASSRDSAGGPLLGTDTQYF.

The chain carries TRBV28 and TRBJ2-1; no reliable D call. Per germline, CDR1 MDHEN and CDR2 SYDVKM. V dropped 5 bases and J dropped 7 bases, with 9 bases sitting between them. This CDR3 contains 12 residues. CDR3 sequence (DNA): TGTGCCAGCAGTCCCCCCTGGAATGAGCAGTTCTTC. Protein: CASSPPWNEQFF. Full variable domain (remainder filled in from reference TRBV28 and TRBJ2-1): DVKVTQSSRYLVKRTGEKVFLECVQDMDHENMFWYRQDPGLGLRLIYFSYDVKMKEKGDIPEGYSVSREKKERFSLILESASTNQTSMYLCASSPPWNEQFFGPGTRLTVL.

The V and J genes are TRBV29-1 and TRBJ1-2; D uncertain. This CDR3 region has 11 residues. Looked up from germline, CDR1 is SQVTM and CDR2 is ANQGSEA. Trimming pared 0 bases from V and 8 bases from J, leaving 7 bases between. This CDR3 is CSVEDAGGYTF. CDR3 in DNA: TGCAGCGTTGAAGACGCGGGGGGCTACACCTTC.

Remarks on this clone: At one boundary the junction diverges from the germline segment, which might be a read error. The chain joins TRBV5-1 to TRBJ1-1; D perhaps matches TRBD1 (6 bases). The CDR3 is made up of 12 amino acids. Germline CDR1 and CDR2: SGHRS and YFSETQ. The CDR3 bases are TGCGCCAGCAGCTTGAAGGGGGAGCCTTCTTACTTT. Encoded protein: CASSLKGEPSYF.

This CDR3 reads CASSRTLAGTTDTQYF. The CDR3 DNA follows: TGCGCCAGCAGCCGAACTCTAGCGGGAACCACAGATACGCAGTATTTT. The gene calls are TRBV4-1 and TRBJ2-3; TRBD2 aligns across 9 bases. The CDR3 sequence is 16 residues long. The junction had 7 bases not matched to a gene; V was cut back by 4 bases and J by 2 bases. The germline V gene has CDR1 MGHRA and CDR2 YSYEKL.

The chain carries TRBV9 and TRBJ2-2, with D perhaps given as TRBD1 or TRBD2 (5 bases each). Germline CDR1 and CDR2: SGDLS and YYNGEE. Deletions cut 5 bases from V and 2 bases from J, with 7 bases between. The CDR3 length is 13 residues. CDR3 DNA: TGTGCCAGCAGGGGACCTAACACCGGGGAGCTGTTTTTT. Its protein is CASRGPNTGELFF. The full variable domain, its missing parts supplied by reference TRBV9 and TRBJ2-2, is DSGVTQTPKHLITATGQRVTLRCSPRSGDLSVYWYQQSLDQGLQFLIQYYNGEERAKGNILERFSAQQFPDLHSELNLSSLELGDSALYFCASRGPNTGELFFGEGSRLTVL.

The chain employs TRBV28 and TRBJ1-5; a possible D gene is TRBD1 (6 bases). Germline CDR1 MDHEN, CDR2 SYDVKM. CDR3 length: 14 residues. Trimming cost V 2 bases and J 6 bases, with 11 bases left between them. CDR3 region: CASSLRRGGQPQHF. The CDR3 nucleotides are TGTGCCAGCAGTTTAAGAAGGGGGGGTCAGCCCCAGCATTTT.

The chain carries TRBV6-5 and TRBJ1-3; weak D call: TRBD1 (6 bases). Germline lookup yields CDR1 MNHEY and CDR2 SVGAGI. Trimming cost V 5 bases and J 2 bases, with 7 bases left between them. CDR3 length: 13 amino acids. The CDR3 region has the DNA TGTGCCAGCAGTGGGGGGCCTGGAAACACCATATATTTT. Protein product: CASSGGPGNTIYF.

The chain links TRBV7-3 to TRBJ2-2; D call uncertain. The CDR3 totals 12 residues. Germline V gene lookup returns CDR1 SGHTA and CDR2 FQGTGA. The V gene lost 5 bases and the J gene lost 3 bases, with 4 bases spanning the gap. CDR3 in amino acids: CASSPDTGELFF. DNA of the CDR3: TGTGCCAGCAGCCCTGACACCGGGGAGCTGTTTTTT.

This clone showed up just a few times. The chain links TRBV4-2 to TRBJ2-7; D perhaps matches TRBD1 (6 bases). Trimming cost V 4 bases and J 6 bases, with 13 bases left between them. This CDR3 comprises 13 residues. Germline values: CDR1 LGHNA, CDR2 YNFKEQ. The DNA of the CDR3 is TGTGCCAGCAGCCCGACACAGGGTGGCGAGCAGTACTTC. Translating gives CASSPTQGGEQYF.